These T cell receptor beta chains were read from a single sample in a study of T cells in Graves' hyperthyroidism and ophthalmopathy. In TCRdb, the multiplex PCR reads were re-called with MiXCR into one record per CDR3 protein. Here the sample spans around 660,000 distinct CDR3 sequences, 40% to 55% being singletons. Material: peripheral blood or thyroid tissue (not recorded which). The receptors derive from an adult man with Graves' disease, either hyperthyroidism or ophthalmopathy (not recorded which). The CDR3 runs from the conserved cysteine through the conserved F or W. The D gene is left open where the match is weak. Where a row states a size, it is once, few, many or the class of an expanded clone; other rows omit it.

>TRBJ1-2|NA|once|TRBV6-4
TGTGCCAGCAGTGATCCGAGGAAGGACCGAATACTCAACTATGGCTACACCTTC
CASSDPRKDRILNYGYTF
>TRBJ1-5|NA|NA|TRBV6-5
TGTGCCAGCAGGTGGGAGGGCTATCAGCCCCAGCATTTT
CASRWEGYQPQHF
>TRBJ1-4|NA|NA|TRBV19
TGTGCCAGTAGTACCGCTACAACTAATGAAAAACTGTTTTTT
CASSTATTNEKLFF
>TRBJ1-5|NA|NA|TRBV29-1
TGCAGCGTAGGGGGAGAGGCCCAGCATTTT
CSVGGEAQHF
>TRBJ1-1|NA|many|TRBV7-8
TGTGCCAGCAGCTGGCAGAAGAACACTGAAGCTTTCTTT
CASSWQKNTEAFF
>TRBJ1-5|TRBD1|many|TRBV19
TGTGCCAGTAGTATGGGGACAGGCTACAATCAGCCCCAGCATTTT
CASSMGTGYNQPQHF
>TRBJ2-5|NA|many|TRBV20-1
TGCAGTGCTACGGCTAGCGTTCAAGAGACCCAGTACTTC
CSATASVQETQYF
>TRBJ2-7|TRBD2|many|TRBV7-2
TGTGCCAGCAGCTCGACTAGCGGATACGAGCAGTACTTC
CASSSTSGYEQYF
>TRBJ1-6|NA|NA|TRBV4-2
TGTGCCAGCAGCCAAGATAGGTCGGGCAGCTCCTATAATTCACCCCTCCACTTT
CASSQDRSGSSYNSPLHF
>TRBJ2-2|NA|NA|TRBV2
TGTGCCAGCATCCTCCAGGTGAACACCGGGGAGCTGTTTTTT
CASILQVNTGELFF
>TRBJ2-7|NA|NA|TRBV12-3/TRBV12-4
TGTGCTAGTGGTTTGGGGGTGTACGAGCAGTACTTC
CASGLGVYEQYF
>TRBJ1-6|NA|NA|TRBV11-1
TGTGCCAGCAGCGGAAGAGGGGGACTACATTCACCCCTCCACTTT
CASSGRGGLHSPLHF
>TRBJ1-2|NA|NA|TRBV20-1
TGCAGTGCCGCTATTCAGGGAAGCTATGGCTACACCTTC
CSAAIQGSYGYTF
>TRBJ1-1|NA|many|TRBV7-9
TGTGCCAGCAGCTTTGGATTCGAGGGTGAAGCTTTCTTT
CASSFGFEGEAFF
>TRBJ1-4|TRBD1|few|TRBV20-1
TGCAGTGCTAAGTGGACAGGGGTTGGAGAAAAACTGTTTTTT
CSAKWTGVGEKLFF
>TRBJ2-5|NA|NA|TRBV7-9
TGTGCCAGCCACCCAGTGGGGTCCGGGGGAGAGACCCAGTACTTC
CASHPVGSGGETQYF
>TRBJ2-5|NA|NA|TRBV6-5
TGTGCCAGCAGTTACCTGGGGGGGCCGGGAGAGACCCAGTACTTC
CASSYLGGPGETQYF